These 31 T cell receptor beta chains share one sample of origin, sequenced in a study of T cell responses to AZD1222 COVID-19 vaccine. Produced via immunoSEQ multiplex PCR; TCRdb's table is partial and in-frame only. The sample holds roughly 70,000 clones, around 82% seen once. This specimen was peripheral blood, taken 28 days after the second AZD1222 dose. These receptors were taken from an adult who received the AZD1222 COVID-19 vaccine.

The chain recombines TRBV7-9 with TRBJ1-1, with D perhaps TRBD1 (6 bases). V dropped 1 base and J dropped 4 bases, with 10 bases sitting between them. The CDR3 runs to 14 residues. The germline V gene encodes CDR1 SEHNR and CDR2 FQNEAQ (reference sequence). CDR3: CASSLEQGGTEAFF. CDR3 in DNA: TGTGCCAGCAGCTTAGAACAAGGGGGCACTGAAGCTTTCTTT.

V and J are TRBV15 and TRBJ1-3; no clear D. V was clipped by 5 bases and J by 0 bases, with 8 bases between them. This CDR3 comprises 14 residues. Germline V gene lookup returns CDR1 LNHNV and CDR2 YYDKDF (reference sequence). Written as DNA, the CDR3 is TGTGCCACCAGCGGTGGTGGCTCTGGAAACACCATATATTTT. Translated: CATSGGGSGNTIYF.

In the case of this clone: The same CDR3 also results from other DNA sequences found in this sample. The chain joins TRBV18 to TRBJ1-3; D not resolved. V lost 3 bases, J lost 4 bases, and 4 bases lay in between. CDR1 is KGHSH, CDR2 LQKENI, per germline. This CDR3 has 12 amino acids. The CDR3 spells CASSPRGNTIYF. CDR3 DNA sequence: TGTGCCAGCTCACCCCGGGGAAACACCATATATTTT.

This clone was detected a few times. The rearrangement joins TRBV5-1 to TRBJ1-3; tentative D call: TRBD1 (6 bases). CDR3 length: 16 amino acids. Germline CDR1 and CDR2: SGHRS and YFSETQ. The V end was cut by 0 bases, the J end by 0 bases, with 10 bases between. This chain's CDR3 is CASSLATGTSGNTIYF. CDR3 nucleotide sequence: TGCGCCAGCAGCTTGGCAACAGGGACCTCTGGAAACACCATATATTTT.

The chain recombines TRBV5-4 with TRBJ2-3, with D perhaps TRBD2 (5 bases). V was clipped by 2 bases and J by 2 bases, with 9 bases between them. Per germline, CDR1 SGHNT and CDR2 YYREEE (reference sequence). The CDR3 totals 14 residues. CDR3 amino acids: CASSLTAATDTQYF. The CDR3, as DNA: TGTGCCAGCAGCTTAACAGCGGCCACAGATACGCAGTATTTT.

The chain recombines TRBV11-2 with TRBJ1-2; 7 bases match TRBD1. Germline V gene data show CDR1 as SGHAT and CDR2 as FQNNGV. V lost 1 base, J lost 4 bases, and 18 bases stayed unmatched. The CDR3 runs to 19 residues. As DNA, the CDR3 is TGTGCCAGCAGCTTAGCGGTAGCCAGGAACGACAGGGTGATCTATGGCTACACCTTC. Translating it yields CASSLAVARNDRVIYGYTF.

J is TRBJ2-7 and V is TRBV30; D is unclear. This CDR3 has 11 amino acids. Germline V gene sequence: CDR1 GTSNPN, CDR2 SVGIG (reference sequence). V was trimmed by 2 bases and J by 2 bases, leaving 4 bases between them. CDR3 coding DNA: TGTGCCTGGAGTCAGCCCTACGAGCAGTACTTC. Its protein product is CAWSQPYEQYF. The full variable domain, rest sourced from reference TRBV30 and TRBJ2-7, is SQTIHQWPATLVQPVGSPLSLECTVEGTSNPNLYWYRQAAGRGLQLLFYSVGIGQISSEVPQNLSASRPQDRQFILSSKKLLLSDSGFYLCAWSQPYEQYFGPGTRLTVT.

The gene calls are TRBV2 and TRBJ2-7; no definite D call. V was pared by 2 bases and J by 7 bases, with 12 bases between. This CDR3 contains 13 residues. Germline CDR1 reads SNHLY; CDR2 reads FYNNEI. CDR3 sequence: CASSEYGGLEQYF. The CDR3 DNA reads TGTGCCAGCAGTGAATATGGTGGGCTGGAGCAGTACTTC.

This rearrangement joins TRBV7-9 to TRBJ2-7, with D possibly matching TRBD2 (6 bases). CDR1 SEHNR and CDR2 FQNEAQ come from the germline V gene (reference sequence). Trimming removed 5 bases from V and 3 bases from J, with 17 bases in between. The CDR3 totals 15 residues. In nucleotides, the CDR3 is TGTGCCAGCAGCGGGCGAGGACGGGGACTCTACGAGCAGTACTTC. Translating gives CASSGRGRGLYEQYF.

V gene TRBV15 combines with J gene TRBJ2-1; TRBD2 is a possible D gene (7 bases). The CDR3 is 14 amino acids. Trimming removed 0 bases at V and 9 bases at J, with 12 bases between. The germline V gene has CDR1 LNHNV and CDR2 YYDKDF (reference sequence). The CDR3 is CATSREGGVAEQFF. For the CDR3, the DNA is TGTGCCACCAGCAGAGAAGGGGGGGTGGCTGAGCAGTTCTTC.

The chain has TRBV11-3 and TRBJ1-2; TRBD1 aligns across 9 bases. CDR3 size: 20 residues. Germline lookup yields CDR1 SGHNT and CDR2 YENEEA. The V gene end was trimmed by 5 bases and the J gene end by 3 bases; junction bases not matched to a gene: 22. The CDR3 loop is CASSPNTDKNGTGWHYGYTF. The CDR3 DNA is TGTGCCAGCAGCCCAAACACCGACAAAAACGGGACAGGGTGGCACTATGGCTACACCTTC.

This clone was seen just once. The chain recombines TRBV28 with TRBJ1-6, with D uncertain. The CDR3 sequence is 14 residues long. The V and J ends lost 3 bases and 4 bases respectively, with 7 bases between them. Germline CDR1 is MDHEN and CDR2 is SYDVKM. The CDR3 sequence: CASSLGDYNSPLHF. The CDR3 DNA is TGTGCCAGCAGTTTGGGAGATTATAATTCACCCCTCCACTTT. The complete variable domain, with remaining parts taken from reference TRBV28 and TRBJ1-6, reads DVKVTQSSRYLVKRTGEKVFLECVQDMDHENMFWYRQDPGLGLRLIYFSYDVKMKEKGDIPEGYSVSREKKERFSLILESASTNQTSMYLCASSLGDYNSPLHFGNGTRLTVT.

CDR3: CASSPGEVREKLFF. DNA for the CDR3: TGCGCCAGCAGCCCCGGGGAGGTTCGTGAAAAACTGTTTTTT. The V and J genes are TRBV5-1 and TRBJ1-4; D ambiguous. CDR3 length equals 14 residues. Germline V CDR1 and CDR2: SGHRS, YFSETQ. V was shortened by 4 bases and J by 7 bases, with 14 bases between the two germline ends. The entire variable domain, with the rest obtained from reference TRBV5-1 and TRBJ1-4, is as follows: KAGVTQTPRYLIKTRGQQVTLSCSPISGHRSVSWYQQTPGQGLQFLFEYFSETQRNKGNFPGRFSGRQFSNSRSEMNVSTLELGDSALYLCASSPGEVREKLFFGSGTQLSVL.

J is TRBJ2-2 and V is TRBV7-2; D ambiguous. Between the trimmed V and J ends, which lost 5 bases and 2 bases, there was a span of 9 bases. Germline assignment: CDR1 SGHTA and CDR2 FQGNSA. This CDR3 has 14 amino acids. DNA of the CDR3: TGTGCCAGCAGCCCAGACTTAAACACCGGGGAGCTGTTTTTT. As protein: CASSPDLNTGELFF.

The J gene is TRBJ1-5, the V gene TRBV7-9; D not resolved. Trimming cost V 4 bases and J 1 base, with 8 bases left between them. The CDR3 is made up of 14 amino acids. Germline V lookup: CDR1 SEHNR, CDR2 FQNEAQ (reference sequence). CDR3 loop: CASSSLGSNQPQHF. The CDR3 nucleotides are TGTGCCAGCAGCTCCCTCGGAAGCAATCAGCCCCAGCATTTT.

The chain employs TRBV27 and TRBJ1-1; no definite D call. Deletions cut 1 base from V and 6 bases from J, with 6 bases between. The CDR3 has 12 amino acids. Germline CDR1 and CDR2: MNHEY and SMNVEV (reference sequence). CDR3 bases: TGTGCCAGCAGTTTATACGGCTCTGAAGCTTTCTTT. Translation gives CASSLYGSEAFF.

This clone was observed a single time. The J gene is TRBJ1-4, the V gene TRBV2; TRBD1 might be the D (5 bases). The CDR3 totals 16 residues. Germline V CDR1 and CDR2: SNHLY, FYNNEI. V was shortened by 7 bases and J by 2 bases, with 17 bases between the two germline ends. The CDR3 DNA follows: TGTGCCAGCAAATTCCCGGACCGGGGGACTAATGAAAAACTGTTTTTT. Translating it yields CASKFPDRGTNEKLFF.

This chain joins TRBV13 and TRBJ1-4, with D unclear. V lost 1 base, J lost 8 bases, and 11 bases lay in between. Per the germline V gene, CDR1 is PRHDT and CDR2 is FYEKMQ (reference sequence). This CDR3 is built from 14 residues. CDR3 amino acids: CASSLAGRGEKLFF. The CDR3, as DNA: TGTGCCAGCAGCTTAGCCGGTCGTGGGGAAAAACTGTTTTTT.

This chain joins TRBV7-2 and TRBJ2-7; maybe TRBD2 (6 bases). The length of the CDR3 is 15 residues. CDR1 SGHTA and CDR2 FQGNSA come from the germline V gene. Deletions cut 5 bases from V and 2 bases from J, with 16 bases between. The DNA for the CDR3 is TGTGCCAGCAGCGCATTCAGTGGGGGGACCTACGAGCAGTACTTC. It is translated as CASSAFSGGTYEQYF.

The V gene is TRBV6-2 or TRBV6-3, the J gene TRBJ1-2, with D possibly being TRBD1 (5 bases). CDR3 size: 13 residues. Germline assignment: CDR1 MNHEY and CDR2 SVGEGT. V was shortened by 5 bases and J by 5 bases, with 12 bases between the two germline ends. The CDR3 reads CASSDDRPYGYTF. The CDR3 bases are TGTGCCAGCAGTGATGACAGACCGTATGGCTACACCTTC.

The genes are TRBV6-1 and TRBJ2-1, with D perhaps TRBD2 (6 bases). The CDR3 contains 16 residues. In germline, CDR1 is MNHNS, CDR2 SASEGT. Trimming removed 2 bases from V and 6 bases from J, with 17 bases in between. CDR3 nucleotide sequence: TGTGCCAGCAGTGAAAGGGACTTTCTGGTCCCCAATGAGCAGTTCTTC. This sequence encodes CASSERDFLVPNEQFF.

The chain carries TRBV30 and TRBJ2-2; D unclear. The CDR3 has 13 amino acids. The V gene's germline CDR1 is GTSNPN and CDR2 SVGIG (reference sequence). Trimming cost V 3 bases and J 1 base, with 6 bases left between them. This CDR3 reads CAWRAGNTGELFF. The CDR3 nucleotides read TGTGCCTGGAGGGCAGGGAACACCGGGGAGCTGTTTTTT. The variable domain in full, completed from reference TRBV30 and TRBJ2-2, reads SQTIHQWPATLVQPVGSPLSLECTVEGTSNPNLYWYRQAAGRGLQLLFYSVGIGQISSEVPQNLSASRPQDRQFILSSKKLLLSDSGFYLCAWRAGNTGELFFGEGSRLTVL.

This clone was observed a few times. The chain recombines TRBV12-5 with TRBJ1-1, with TRBD1 matching over 7 bases. V lost 4 bases and J lost 4; bases outside the gene matches: 3. The CDR3 sequence is 13 residues long. CDR1 LGHNT and CDR2 FRNRAP come from the germline V gene. As DNA, the CDR3 is TGTGCTAGTGGTTCGTCAGGGGGCACTGAAGCTTTCTTT. Protein sequence: CASGSSGGTEAFF.

The CDR3 nucleotides are TGTGCCAGCAGCGAGGGGGGACAGTTCTACGAGCAGTACTTC. This codes for CASSEGGQFYEQYF. The chain is built from TRBV9 and TRBJ2-7; the D gene is possibly TRBD1 (7 bases). V lost 3 bases, J lost 3 bases, and 13 bases lay in between. The CDR3 runs 14 residues. Germline CDR1 SGDLS, CDR2 YYNGEE.

This clone came up once. The chain uses TRBV9 and TRBJ2-5, with 7 bases that match TRBD2. The V gene's germline CDR1 is SGDLS and CDR2 YYNGEE. Trimming cost V 4 bases and J 1 base; bases outside gene matches: 7. The CDR3 consists of 15 residues. The CDR3 DNA reads as TGTGCCAGCAGCCCTCGAGCGGGGTCCCAAGAGACCCAGTACTTC. This encodes CASSPRAGSQETQYF.

The chain has TRBV10-1 and TRBJ2-7; 10 nucleotides line up with TRBD1. Germline-derived CDR1 and CDR2 are WNHNN and SYGVQD (reference sequence). With 4 bases clipped from V and 4 bases from J, the junction kept 1 base outside the gene matches. The CDR3 runs 13 residues. CDR3 residues: CASSGDRGYEQYF. The CDR3, as DNA: TGCGCCAGCAGTGGGGACAGGGGTTACGAGCAGTACTTC.

The rearrangement joins TRBV3-1 (or the pseudogene TRBV3-2) to TRBJ1-1; 7 positions match TRBD1. The germline V gene encodes CDR1 LGHDT and CDR2 YNNKEL (reference sequence). This CDR3 is 12 amino acids long. The V gene end was trimmed by 3 bases and the J gene end by 7 bases; junction bases not matched to a gene: 2. The CDR3 is CASSHGQVEAFF. In nucleotides, the CDR3 is TGTGCCAGCAGCCACGGACAGGTTGAAGCTTTCTTT.

V is TRBV7-9 and J is TRBJ1-6; D not certain. The CDR3 is 18 amino acids. Looked up from germline, CDR1 is SEHNR and CDR2 is FQNEAQ (reference sequence). Trimming cost V 4 bases and J 15 bases, with 31 bases left between them. The CDR3 DNA reads as TGTGCCAGCAGCTCCACTGACCTAGCGGGCAGCCGTTTAATGCTCCTCCACTTT. This translates into CASSSTDLAGSRLMLLHF.

This chain uses TRBV30 with TRBJ2-1; 8 nucleotides agree with TRBD2. V lost 2 bases and J lost 0; bases outside the gene matches: 9. The CDR3 consists of 17 residues. Germline V CDR1 and CDR2: GTSNPN, SVGIG (reference sequence). The CDR3, as DNA: TGTGCCTGGAGTTCAAACCCCGGGACTAGCTCCTACAATGAGCAGTTCTTC. Translated, it gives CAWSSNPGTSSYNEQFF.

The rearrangement joins TRBV6-1 to TRBJ2-7; maybe TRBD1 (5 bases). The germline V and J ends were trimmed by 2 bases and 6 bases, with 17 bases remaining between them. This CDR3 is 15 amino acids long. The germline V gene encodes CDR1 MNHNS and CDR2 SASEGT. The CDR3 region has the DNA TGTGCCAGCAGTGAACATTCTCGGACAATAAGCGAGCAGTACTTC. It codes for CASSEHSRTISEQYF.

This rearrangement joins TRBV28 to TRBJ2-5, with no clear D. The CDR3 sequence is 13 residues long. Trimming removed 3 bases from V and 1 base from J, with 6 bases in between. Germline V gene sequence: CDR1 MDHEN, CDR2 SYDVKM. CDR3 nucleotide sequence: TGTGCCAGCAGTTTCGATACCCAAGAGACCCAGTACTTC. As protein: CASSFDTQETQYF.